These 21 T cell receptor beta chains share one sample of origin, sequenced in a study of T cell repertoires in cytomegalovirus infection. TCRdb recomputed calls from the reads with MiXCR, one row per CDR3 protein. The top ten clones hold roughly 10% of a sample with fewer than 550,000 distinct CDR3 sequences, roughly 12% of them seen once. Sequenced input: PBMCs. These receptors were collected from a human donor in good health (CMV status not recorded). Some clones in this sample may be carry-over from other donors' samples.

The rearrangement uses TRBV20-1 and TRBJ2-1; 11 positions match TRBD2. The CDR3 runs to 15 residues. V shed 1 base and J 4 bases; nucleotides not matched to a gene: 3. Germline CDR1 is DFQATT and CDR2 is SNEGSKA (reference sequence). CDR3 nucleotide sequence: TGCAGTGCTAGAGTAGCGGGGGGGGTTTACAATGAGCAGTTCTTC. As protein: CSARVAGGVYNEQFF.

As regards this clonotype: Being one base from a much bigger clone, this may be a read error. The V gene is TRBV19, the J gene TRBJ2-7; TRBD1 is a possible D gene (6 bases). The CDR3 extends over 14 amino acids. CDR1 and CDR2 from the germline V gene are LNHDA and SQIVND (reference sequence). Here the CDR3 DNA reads TGTGACAGTAGTTCCCGGGACACCAATTACGAGCAGTACTTC. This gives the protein CDSSSRDTNYEQYF.

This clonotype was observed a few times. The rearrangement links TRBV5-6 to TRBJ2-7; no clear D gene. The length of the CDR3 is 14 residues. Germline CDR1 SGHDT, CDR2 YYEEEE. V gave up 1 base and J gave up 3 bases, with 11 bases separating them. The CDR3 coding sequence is TGTGCCAGCAGCTTGAGCCTTATAAACTACGAGCAGTACTTC. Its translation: CASSLSLINYEQYF.

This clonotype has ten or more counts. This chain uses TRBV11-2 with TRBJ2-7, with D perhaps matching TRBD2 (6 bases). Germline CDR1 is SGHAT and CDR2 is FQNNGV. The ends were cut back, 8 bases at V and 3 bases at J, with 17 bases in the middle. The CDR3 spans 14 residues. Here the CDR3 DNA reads TGTGCCAGCCGACGCCCCGGGAGAGGCTACGAGCAGTACTTC. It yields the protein CASRRPGRGYEQYF.

CDR3: CASSQELYNEQFF. Here the CDR3 DNA reads TGTGCCAGCAGCCAAGAACTCTACAATGAGCAGTTCTTC. The chain uses TRBV4-2 and TRBJ2-1; D is uncertain. Germline V gene sequence: CDR1 LGHNA, CDR2 YNFKEQ. V was clipped by 0 bases and J by 3 bases, with 3 bases between them. CDR3 length: 13 amino acids.

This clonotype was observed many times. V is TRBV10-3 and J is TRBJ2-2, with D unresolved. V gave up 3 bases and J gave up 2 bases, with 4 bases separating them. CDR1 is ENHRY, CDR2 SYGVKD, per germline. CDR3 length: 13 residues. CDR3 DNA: TGTGCCATCAGTGATACTAACACCGGGGAGCTGTTTTTT. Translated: CAISDTNTGELFF.

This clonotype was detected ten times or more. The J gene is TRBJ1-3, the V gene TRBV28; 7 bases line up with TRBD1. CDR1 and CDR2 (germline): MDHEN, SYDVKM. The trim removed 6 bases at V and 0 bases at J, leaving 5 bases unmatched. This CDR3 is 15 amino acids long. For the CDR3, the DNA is TGTGCCAGCAGCGCCTGGACAGGCTCTGGAAACACCATATATTTT. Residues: CASSAWTGSGNTIYF.

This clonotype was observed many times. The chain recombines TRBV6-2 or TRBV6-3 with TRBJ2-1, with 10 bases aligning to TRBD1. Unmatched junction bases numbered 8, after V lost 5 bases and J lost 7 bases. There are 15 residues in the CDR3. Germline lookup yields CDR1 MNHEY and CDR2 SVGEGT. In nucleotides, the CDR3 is TGTGCCAGCAGTGCGACCGGGACAGGGGAGAATGAGCAGTTCTTC. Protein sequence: CASSATGTGENEQFF.

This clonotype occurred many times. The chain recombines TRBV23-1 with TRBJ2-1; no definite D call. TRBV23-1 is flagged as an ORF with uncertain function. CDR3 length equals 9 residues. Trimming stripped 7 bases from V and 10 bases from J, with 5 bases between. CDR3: CASIVEQFF. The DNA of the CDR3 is TGCGCCAGCATCGTCGAGCAGTTCTTC.

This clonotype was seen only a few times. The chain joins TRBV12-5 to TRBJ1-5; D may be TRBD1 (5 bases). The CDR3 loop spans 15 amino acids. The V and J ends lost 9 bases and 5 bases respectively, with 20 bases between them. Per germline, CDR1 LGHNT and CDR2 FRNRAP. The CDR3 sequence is CASGHPDSKDQPQHF. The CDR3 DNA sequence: TGTGCTAGCGGCCATCCAGACAGTAAAGATCAGCCCCAGCATTTT.

Written as DNA, the CDR3 is TGTGCCAGCACCCTTCGAGCGGAAGATACGCAGTATTTT. Protein: CASTLRAEDTQYF. This rearrangement joins TRBV12-3 or TRBV12-4 to TRBJ2-3; weak D call: TRBD2 (5 bases). The CDR3 is 13 residues long. V was shortened by 7 bases and J by 5 bases, with 13 bases between the two germline ends.

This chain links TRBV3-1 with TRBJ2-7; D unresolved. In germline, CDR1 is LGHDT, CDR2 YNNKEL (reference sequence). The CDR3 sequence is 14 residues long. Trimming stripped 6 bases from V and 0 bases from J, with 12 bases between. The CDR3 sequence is CASSPTISSYEQYF. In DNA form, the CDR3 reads TGTGCCAGCAGTCCTACTATTAGCTCCTACGAGCAGTACTTC.

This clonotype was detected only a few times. CDR3 in amino acids: CASSGKSGAPPDTQYF. Written as DNA, the CDR3 is TGCGCCAGCAGTGGAAAGTCGGGGGCCCCCCCAGATACGCAGTATTTT. The V gene is TRBV10-2, the J gene TRBJ2-3; D may match TRBD1 or TRBD2 (6 bases each). The V end was cut by 4 bases, the J end by 4 bases, with 18 bases between. The germline V gene encodes CDR1 WSHSY and CDR2 SAAADI. This CDR3 is built from 16 residues.

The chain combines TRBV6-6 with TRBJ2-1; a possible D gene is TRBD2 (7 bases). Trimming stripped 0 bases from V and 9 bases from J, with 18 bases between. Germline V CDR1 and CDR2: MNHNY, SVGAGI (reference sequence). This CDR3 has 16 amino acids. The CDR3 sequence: CASSYSRGRGGGEQFF. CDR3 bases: TGTGCCAGCAGTTACTCGAGGGGGAGGGGGGGGGGTGAGCAGTTCTTC.

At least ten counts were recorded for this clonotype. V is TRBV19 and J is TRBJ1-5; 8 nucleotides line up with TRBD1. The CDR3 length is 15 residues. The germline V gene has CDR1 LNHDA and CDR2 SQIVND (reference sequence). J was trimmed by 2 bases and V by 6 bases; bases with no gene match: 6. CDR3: CASSGTGTGNQPQHF. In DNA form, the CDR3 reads TGTGCCAGTAGCGGGACAGGCACGGGCAATCAGCCCCAGCATTTT.

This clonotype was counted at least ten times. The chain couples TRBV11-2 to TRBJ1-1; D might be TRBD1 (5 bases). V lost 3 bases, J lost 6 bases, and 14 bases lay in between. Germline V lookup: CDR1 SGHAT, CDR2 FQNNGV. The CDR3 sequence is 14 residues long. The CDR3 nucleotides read TGTGCCAGCAGCTTCCAGGTCCAGGGTGCTGAAGCTTTCTTT. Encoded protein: CASSFQVQGAEAFF.

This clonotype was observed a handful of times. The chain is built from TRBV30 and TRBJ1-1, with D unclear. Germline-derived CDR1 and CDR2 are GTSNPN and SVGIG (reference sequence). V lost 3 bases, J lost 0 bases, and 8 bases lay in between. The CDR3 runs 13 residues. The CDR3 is CAWRLSMNTEAFF. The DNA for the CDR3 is TGTGCCTGGAGGCTAAGCATGAACACTGAAGCTTTCTTT. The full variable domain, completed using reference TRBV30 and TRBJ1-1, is SQTIHQWPATLVQPVGSPLSLECTVEGTSNPNLYWYRQAAGRGLQLLFYSVGIGQISSEVPQNLSASRPQDRQFILSSKKLLLSDSGFYLCAWRLSMNTEAFFGQGTRLTVV.

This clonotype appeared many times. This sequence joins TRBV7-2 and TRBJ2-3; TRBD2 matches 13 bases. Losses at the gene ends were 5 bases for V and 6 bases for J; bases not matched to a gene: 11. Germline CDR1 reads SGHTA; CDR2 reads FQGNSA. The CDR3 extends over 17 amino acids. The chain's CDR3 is CASSPNLGLAGMDTQYF. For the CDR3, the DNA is TGTGCCAGCAGCCCGAACCTGGGACTAGCGGGGATGGATACGCAGTATTTT.

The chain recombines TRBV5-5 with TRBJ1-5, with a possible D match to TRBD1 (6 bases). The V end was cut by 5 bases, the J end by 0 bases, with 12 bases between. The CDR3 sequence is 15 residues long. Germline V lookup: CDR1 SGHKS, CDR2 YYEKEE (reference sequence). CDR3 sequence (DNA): TGTGCCAGCAGACGGGACAATTATAGCAATCAGCCCCAGCATTTT. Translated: CASRRDNYSNQPQHF.

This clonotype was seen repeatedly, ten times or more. CDR3 amino acids: CATGEQNQETQYF. CDR3 sequence (DNA): TGTGCCACCGGGGAACAGAACCAAGAGACCCAGTACTTC. The genes are TRBV24-1 and TRBJ2-5; D ambiguous. Germline assignment: CDR1 KGHDR and CDR2 SFDVKD. V lost 9 bases and J 0 bases, leaving 10 bases between the germline ends. CDR3 length: 13 residues.

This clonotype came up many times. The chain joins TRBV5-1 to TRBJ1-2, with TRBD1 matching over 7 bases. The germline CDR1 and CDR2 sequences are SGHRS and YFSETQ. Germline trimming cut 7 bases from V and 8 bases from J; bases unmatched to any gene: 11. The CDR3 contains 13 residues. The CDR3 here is CASFQTGLYGYTF. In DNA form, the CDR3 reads TGCGCCAGCTTCCAGACAGGGCTTTACGGCTACACCTTC.